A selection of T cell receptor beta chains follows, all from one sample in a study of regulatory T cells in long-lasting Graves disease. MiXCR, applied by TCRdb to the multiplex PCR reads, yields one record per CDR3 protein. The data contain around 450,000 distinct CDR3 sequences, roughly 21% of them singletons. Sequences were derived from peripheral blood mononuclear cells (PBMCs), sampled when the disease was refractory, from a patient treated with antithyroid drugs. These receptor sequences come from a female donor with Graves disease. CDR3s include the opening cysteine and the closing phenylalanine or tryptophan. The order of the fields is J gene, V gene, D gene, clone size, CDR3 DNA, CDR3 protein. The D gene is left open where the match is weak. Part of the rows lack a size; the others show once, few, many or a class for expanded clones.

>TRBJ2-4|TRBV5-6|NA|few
TGTGCCAGCAGCCCGACCCCCCCCCAGGGACCCAAAAACATTCAGTACTTC
CASSPTPPQGPKNIQYF
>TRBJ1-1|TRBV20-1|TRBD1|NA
TGCAGTGCTAGAAACGACAGGGGTTACACTGAAGCTTTCTTT
CSARNDRGYTEAFF
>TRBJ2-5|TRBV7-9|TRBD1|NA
TGTGCCAGCAGCTTAGATCATACGGACAGGGGCCAGTACTTC
CASSLDHTDRGQYF
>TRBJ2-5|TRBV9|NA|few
TGTGCCAGCAGCGTAGTCGGGACCTCACGAGAGACCCAGTACTTC
CASSVVGTSRETQYF
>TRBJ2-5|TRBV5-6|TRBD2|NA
TGTGCCAGCAGCTGGGGACTAGCGCCCCAAGAGACCCAGTACTTC
CASSWGLAPQETQYF
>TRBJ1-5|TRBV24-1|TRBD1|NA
TGTGCCACCAGTGATTTCCATTCCGCGGGACAGCCGAATCGCAATCAGCCCCAGCATTTT
CATSDFHSAGQPNRNQPQHF
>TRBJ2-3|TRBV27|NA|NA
TGTGCCAGCAGCGATACAGGGTACACAGATACGCAGTATTTT
CASSDTGYTDTQYF
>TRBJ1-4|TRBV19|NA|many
TGTGCCAGTAGATCTCGGGGCGATAATGAAAAACTGTTTTTT
CASRSRGDNEKLFF
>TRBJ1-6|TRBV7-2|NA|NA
TGTGCCAGCAGCTTAAGGGCAGGGGAAAATTCACCCCTCCACTTT
CASSLRAGENSPLHF
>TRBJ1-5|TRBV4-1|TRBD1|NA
TGCGCCAGCAGCCAAGAAGGGGGGACAGCCTCCAATCAGCCCCAGCATTTT
CASSQEGGTASNQPQHF
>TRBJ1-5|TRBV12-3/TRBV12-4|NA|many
TGTGCCAGCACCTCTAGGGACGTGAGGGAGCCCCAGCATTTT
CASTSRDVREPQHF
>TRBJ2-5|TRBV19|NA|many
TGTGCCAGTACCGGCCATTATACTGGGGAGAGGCAAGAGACCCAGTACTTC
CASTGHYTGERQETQYF
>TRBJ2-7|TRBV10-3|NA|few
TGTGCCATCAGTGAGGTAACTATCCAACCCCGCGAGCAGTACTTC
CAISEVTIQPREQYF
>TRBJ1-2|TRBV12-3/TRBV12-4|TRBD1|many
TGTGCCAGCAGTACACAGGGGGCGACCCCTTATGGCTACACCTTC
CASSTQGATPYGYTF
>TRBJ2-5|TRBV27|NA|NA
TGTGCCAGCAGTACCTCCGGGGGCCCCTTAGAGACCCAGTACTTC
CASSTSGGPLETQYF
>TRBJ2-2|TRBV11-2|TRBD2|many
TGTGCCAGCAGCCCAATCCGGGGGGCGAACACCGGGGAGCTGTTTTTT
CASSPIRGANTGELFF
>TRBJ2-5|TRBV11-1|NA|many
TGTGCCAGCAGCGACGCGATGGAGGGTAAAGAGACCCAGTACTTC
CASSDAMEGKETQYF
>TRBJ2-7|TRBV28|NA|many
TGTGCCAGCAGCAGGGATCTCTACGAGCAGTACTTC
CASSRDLYEQYF
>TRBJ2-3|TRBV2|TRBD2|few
TGTGCCAGCAGCACGACTAGCGGGAGCCCAGATACGCAGTATTTT
CASSTTSGSPDTQYF
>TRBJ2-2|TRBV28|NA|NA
TGTGCCAGCAGTCCACCGGACAGTCGCGACACCGGGGAGCTGTTTTTT
CASSPPDSRDTGELFF
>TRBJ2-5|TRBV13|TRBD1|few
TGTGCCAGCAGCTTAATGGACAGGGCAGAGACCCAGTACTTC
CASSLMDRAETQYF
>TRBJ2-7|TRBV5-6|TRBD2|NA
TGTGCCAGCAGCTTCGGCCTAGCGGGGTATGGGGAGCAGTACTTC
CASSFGLAGYGEQYF
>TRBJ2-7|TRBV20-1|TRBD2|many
TGCAGTGCTAGAGATCTACTAGCGGGAAGCTCCTACGAGCAGTACTTC
CSARDLLAGSSYEQYF
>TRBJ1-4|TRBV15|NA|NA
TGTGCCACCAGCCGTGCAACTAATGAAAAACTGTTTTTT
CATSRATNEKLFF
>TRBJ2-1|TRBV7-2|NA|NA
TGTGCCAGCAGCTTAGCGATCAGCTCCTCCTACAATGAGCAGTTCTTC
CASSLAISSSYNEQFF
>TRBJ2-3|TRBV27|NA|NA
TGTGCCAGCCGTCCCGGACCTGGGGGTTGGGATACGCAGTATTTT
CASRPGPGGWDTQYF
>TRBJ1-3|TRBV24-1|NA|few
TGTGCCACCAGCCCGGGACACGCCAACTCTGGAAACACCATATATTTT
CATSPGHANSGNTIYF
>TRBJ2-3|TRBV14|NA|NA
TGTGCCAGCAGCCAAGATGCGGTCCTGTGGGGTGCAGATACGCAGTATTTT
CASSQDAVLWGADTQYF
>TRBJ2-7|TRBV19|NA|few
TGTGCCAGTAGCCAAACGCAGGCCTCCTACGAGCAGTACTTC
CASSQTQASYEQYF
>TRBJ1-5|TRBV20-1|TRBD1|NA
TGCAGTGCCACCCTGACAGGGAATGGCAATCAGCCCCAGCATTTT
CSATLTGNGNQPQHF
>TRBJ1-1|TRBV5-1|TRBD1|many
TGCGCCAGCAGCTTTGCCAGGGGAACAGGGGACACTGAAGCTTTCTTT
CASSFARGTGDTEAFF
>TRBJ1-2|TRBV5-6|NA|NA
TGTGCCAGCAGCTTGGCCGAGAGCCCGGGAGGCTACACCTTC
CASSLAESPGGYTF
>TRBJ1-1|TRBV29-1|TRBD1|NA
TGCAGCGTTGAAATCGGGACAGGGGGCTACACTGAAGCTTTCTTT
CSVEIGTGGYTEAFF
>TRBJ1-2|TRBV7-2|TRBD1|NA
TGTGCCAGCAGCTCAAGGGGGACAGGGAACTATGGCTACACCTTC
CASSSRGTGNYGYTF
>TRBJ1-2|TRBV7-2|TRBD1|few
TGTGCCAGCAGCTTATCATGGACAGGGGGAGTCGGTGGCTACACCTTC
CASSLSWTGGVGGYTF
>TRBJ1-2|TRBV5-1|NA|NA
TGCGCCAGCAGCGGCCGGGACACCGCGGGGTACTATGGCTACACCTTC
CASSGRDTAGYYGYTF
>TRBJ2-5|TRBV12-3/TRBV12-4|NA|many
TGTGCCAGCAGTTTAAGTTCGGGGAAGACCCAGTACTTC
CASSLSSGKTQYF
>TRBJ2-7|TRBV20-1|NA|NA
TGCAGTGCTAGAGATGCTACGAACTACGAGCAGTACTTC
CSARDATNYEQYF
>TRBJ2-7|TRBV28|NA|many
TGTGCCAGCGGAGGGAGAGGGGCCTACGAGCAGTACTTC
CASGGRGAYEQYF
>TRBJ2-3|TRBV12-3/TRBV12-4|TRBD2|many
TGTGCCAGCAGGTTAAGTCTGGGGCTAGCGGGAGGTGCGGATACGCAGTATTTT
CASRLSLGLAGGADTQYF
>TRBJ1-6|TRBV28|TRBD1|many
TGTGCCAGCAGTTTAGGACAGGGGGCTGGATCACCCCTCCACTTT
CASSLGQGAGSPLHF
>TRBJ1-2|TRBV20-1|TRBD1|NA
TGCAGTGCCCGACGGACAGGGGGGCGAGGCTACACCTTC
CSARRTGGRGYTF
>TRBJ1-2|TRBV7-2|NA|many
TGTGCCAGCAGCATCCCCGGGACAACCCCCTACACCTTC
CASSIPGTTPYTF
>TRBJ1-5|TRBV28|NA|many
TGTGCCAGCAGTTTACGGGGAGGTAATCAGCCCCAGCATTTT
CASSLRGGNQPQHF
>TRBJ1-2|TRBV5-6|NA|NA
TGTGCCAGCAGCCGGGGGGGGACCAGGAACGGCTACACCTTC
CASSRGGTRNGYTF
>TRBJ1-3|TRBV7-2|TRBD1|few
TGTGCCAGCAGCTCGCGCAGGACAGGGAGTGGAAACACCATATATTTT
CASSSRRTGSGNTIYF
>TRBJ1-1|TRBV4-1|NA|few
TGCGCCAGCAGCCACCCTGCAGGGAGCACTGAAGCTTTCTTT
CASSHPAGSTEAFF
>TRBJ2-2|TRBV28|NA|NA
TGTGCCAGCAGTTTTGCCGGGTACACCGGGGAGCTGTTTTTT
CASSFAGYTGELFF
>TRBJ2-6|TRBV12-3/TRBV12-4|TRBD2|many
TGTGCCAGCAGGGAGGGACTAGCGGCCGGGGCCAACGTCCTGACTTTC
CASREGLAAGANVLTF
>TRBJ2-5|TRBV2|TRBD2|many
TGTGCCAGCAGGCGAGCGGGGCTACAAGAGACCCAGTACTTC
CASRRAGLQETQYF
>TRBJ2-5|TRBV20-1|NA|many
TGCAGTGCTAGAGTTTCCAGGGTCCAAGAGACCCAGTACTTC
CSARVSRVQETQYF
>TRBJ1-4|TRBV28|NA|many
TGTGCCAGCAGTTTATCTCGGGAACGAAAGGAAAAACTGTTTTTT
CASSLSRERKEKLFF
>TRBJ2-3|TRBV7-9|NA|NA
TGTGCCAGCAGCTTAACAGGGTGGAACACAGATACGCAGTATTTT
CASSLTGWNTDTQYF
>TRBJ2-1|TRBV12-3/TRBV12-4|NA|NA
TGTGCCAGCAGTTTATCCGGGGAGAGCGATGAGCAGTTCTTC
CASSLSGESDEQFF
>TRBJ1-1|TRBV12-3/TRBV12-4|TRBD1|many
TGTGCCAGCAGTCCCCTGGGACAGATGAACACTGAAGCTTTCTTT
CASSPLGQMNTEAFF